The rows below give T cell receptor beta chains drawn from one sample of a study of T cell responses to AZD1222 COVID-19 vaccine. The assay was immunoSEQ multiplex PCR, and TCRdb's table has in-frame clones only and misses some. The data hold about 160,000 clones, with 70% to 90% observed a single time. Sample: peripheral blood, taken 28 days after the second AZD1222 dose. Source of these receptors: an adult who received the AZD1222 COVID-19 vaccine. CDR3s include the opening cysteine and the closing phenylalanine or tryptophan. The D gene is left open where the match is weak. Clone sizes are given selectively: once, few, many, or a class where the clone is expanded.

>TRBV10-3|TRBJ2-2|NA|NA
TGTGCCATCAATCCCGACAGCGCGAACACCGGGGAGCTGTTTTTT
CAINPDSANTGELFF
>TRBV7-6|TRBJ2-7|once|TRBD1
TGTGCCAGCAGACGAGGGCCGGGACAGGGTTACGAGCAGTACTTC
CASRRGPGQGYEQYF
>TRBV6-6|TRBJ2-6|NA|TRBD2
TGTGCCAGCAGTCGAGCGGGGGCCAGCTCTGGGGCCAACGTCCTGACTTTC
CASSRAGASSGANVLTF
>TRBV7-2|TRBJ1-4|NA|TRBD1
TGTGCCAGCAGCTCGGGACAGGGGCGGGAAAAACTGTTTTTT
CASSSGQGREKLFF
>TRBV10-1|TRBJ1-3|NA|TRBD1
TGCGCCAGCGGGACAGGGGCTGGAAACACCATATATTTT
CASGTGAGNTIYF
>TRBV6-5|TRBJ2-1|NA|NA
TGTGCCAGCAGTTACTCGAGGGGGGGCCCCTACAATGAGCAGTTCTTC
CASSYSRGGPYNEQFF
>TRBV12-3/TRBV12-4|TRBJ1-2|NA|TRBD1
TGTGCCAGCACCGAAACAGGGGTTCACGGCTACACCTTC
CASTETGVHGYTF
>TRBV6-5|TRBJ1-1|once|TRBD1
TGTGCCAGCGACAGGGACTACACTGAAGCTTTCTTT
CASDRDYTEAFF
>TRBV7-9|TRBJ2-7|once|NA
TGTGCCAGCGGCAACCGATGGGGGTACGAGCAGTACTTC
CASGNRWGYEQYF
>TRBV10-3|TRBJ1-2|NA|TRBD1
TGTGCCATCAGGGGGGGACAGCTCTATGGCTACACCTTC
CAIRGGQLYGYTF
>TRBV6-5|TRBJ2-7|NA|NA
TGTGCCAGCAGTTCCTCGGGCGAGCAGTACTTC
CASSSSGEQYF
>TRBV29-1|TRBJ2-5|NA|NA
TGCAGCGTTGCAGGGGGCGGGGGGCCAGAGACCCAGTACTTC
CSVAGGGGPETQYF
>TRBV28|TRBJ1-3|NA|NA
TGTGCCAGCAGTCCTCACCGTACGAAAACGAATACAGGGAGCTCTGGAAACACCATATATTTT
CASSPHRTKTNTGSSGNTIYF
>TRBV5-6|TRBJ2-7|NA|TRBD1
TGTGCCAGCAGCCGGGACAGGACGTTCGAGCAGTACTTC
CASSRDRTFEQYF
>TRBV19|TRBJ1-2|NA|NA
TGTGCCAGTAGTATAGACCCGGGACACTCTTATGGCTACACCTTC
CASSIDPGHSYGYTF
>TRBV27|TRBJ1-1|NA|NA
TGTGCCAGCAGTCACCCGGGGGGATCTGAAGCTTTCTTT
CASSHPGGSEAFF
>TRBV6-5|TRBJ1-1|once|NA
TGTGCCAGCAGTTATGAACTCCGGTCCAGTGCTGAAGCTTTCTTT
CASSYELRSSAEAFF
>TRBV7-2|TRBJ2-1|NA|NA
TGTGCCAGCAGCTTAGTTGGTGCCGGGGCAGACAATGAGCAGTTCTTC
CASSLVGAGADNEQFF
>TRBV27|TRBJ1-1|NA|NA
TGTGCCAGCGGGGGGGTTAGGTCTGAAGCTTTCTTT
CASGGVRSEAFF
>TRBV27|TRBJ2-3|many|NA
TGTGCCAGCAGGCCCCCGGGAGATACGCAGTATTTT
CASRPPGDTQYF
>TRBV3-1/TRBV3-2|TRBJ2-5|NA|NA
TGTGCCAGCAGCCTCCTTACCAGGGAAGAGACCCAGTACTTC
CASSLLTREETQYF
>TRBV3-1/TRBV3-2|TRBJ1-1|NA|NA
TGTGCCAGCAGCCAACCCGGGGGACACACTGAAGCTTTCTTT
CASSQPGGHTEAFF
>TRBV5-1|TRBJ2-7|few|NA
TGCGCCAGCAGAGATCCTCCCGGGGAGCAGTACTTC
CASRDPPGEQYF
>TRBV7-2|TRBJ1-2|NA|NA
TGTGCCAGCGGCCCGAGACAGGTCTTTAATGGCTACACCTTC
CASGPRQVFNGYTF
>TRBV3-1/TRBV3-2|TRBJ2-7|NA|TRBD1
TGTGCCAGCAGCCTTGGGACAGGGGGCTCCTACGAGCAGTACTTC
CASSLGTGGSYEQYF
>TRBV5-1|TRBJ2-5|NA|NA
TGCGCCAGCAGCTTCACTACAGGGTTAGAGACCCAGTACTTC
CASSFTTGLETQYF